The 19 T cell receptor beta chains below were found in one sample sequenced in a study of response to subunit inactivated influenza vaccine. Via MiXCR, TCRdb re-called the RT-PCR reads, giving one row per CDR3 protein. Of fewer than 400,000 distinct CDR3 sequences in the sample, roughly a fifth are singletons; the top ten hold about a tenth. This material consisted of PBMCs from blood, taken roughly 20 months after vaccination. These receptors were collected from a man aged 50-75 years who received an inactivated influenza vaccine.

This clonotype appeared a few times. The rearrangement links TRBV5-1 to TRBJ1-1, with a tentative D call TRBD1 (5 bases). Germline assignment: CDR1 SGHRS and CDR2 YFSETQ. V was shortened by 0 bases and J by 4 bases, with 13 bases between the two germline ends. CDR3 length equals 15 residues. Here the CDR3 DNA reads TGCGCCAGCAGCTTGGGAAAGGGAGGGGTCACTGAAGCTTTCTTT. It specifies CASSLGKGGVTEAFF.

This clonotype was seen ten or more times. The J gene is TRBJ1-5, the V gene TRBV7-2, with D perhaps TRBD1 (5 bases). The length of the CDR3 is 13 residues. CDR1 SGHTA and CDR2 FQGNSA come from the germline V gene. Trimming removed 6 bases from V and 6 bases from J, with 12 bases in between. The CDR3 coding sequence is TGTGCCAGCAGTTCGGACATACTTCAGCCCCAGCATTTT. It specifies CASSSDILQPQHF.

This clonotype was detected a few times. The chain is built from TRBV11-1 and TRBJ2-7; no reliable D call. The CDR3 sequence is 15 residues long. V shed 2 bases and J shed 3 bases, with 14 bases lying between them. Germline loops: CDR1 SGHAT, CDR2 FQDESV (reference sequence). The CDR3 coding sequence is TGTGCCAGCAGCTTAAGGCCCCACTCGGACTACGAGCAGTACTTC. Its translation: CASSLRPHSDYEQYF.

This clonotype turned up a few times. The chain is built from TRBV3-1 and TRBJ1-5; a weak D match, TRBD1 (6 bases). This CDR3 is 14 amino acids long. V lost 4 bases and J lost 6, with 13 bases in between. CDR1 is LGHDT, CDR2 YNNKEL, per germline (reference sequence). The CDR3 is CASSRGGAGQPQHF. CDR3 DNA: TGTGCCAGCAGCCGCGGGGGGGCTGGTCAGCCCCAGCATTTT. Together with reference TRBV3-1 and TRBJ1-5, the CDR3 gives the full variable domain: DTAVSQTPKYLVTQMGNDKSIKCEQNLGHDTMYWYKQDSKKFLKIMFSYNNKELIINETVPNRFSPKSPDKAHLNLHINSLELGDSAVYFCASSRGGAGQPQHFGDGTRLSIL.

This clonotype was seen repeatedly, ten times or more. The CDR3 loop is CASSTGLENYGYTF. CDR3 DNA sequence: TGTGCCAGCAGCACGGGACTTGAGAACTATGGCTACACCTTC. This chain links TRBV13 with TRBJ1-2; weak D call: TRBD1 (5 bases). Trimming took off 5 bases at V and 2 bases at J, with 12 bases between the two ends. The CDR3 contains 14 residues. Germline lookup yields CDR1 PRHDT and CDR2 FYEKMQ (reference sequence).

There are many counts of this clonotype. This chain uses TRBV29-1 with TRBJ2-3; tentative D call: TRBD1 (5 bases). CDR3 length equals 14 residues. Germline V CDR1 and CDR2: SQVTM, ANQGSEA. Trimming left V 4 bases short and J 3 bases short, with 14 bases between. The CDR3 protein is CSVVDGRGTDTQYF. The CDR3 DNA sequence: TGCAGCGTTGTTGACGGAAGGGGTACAGATACGCAGTATTTT.

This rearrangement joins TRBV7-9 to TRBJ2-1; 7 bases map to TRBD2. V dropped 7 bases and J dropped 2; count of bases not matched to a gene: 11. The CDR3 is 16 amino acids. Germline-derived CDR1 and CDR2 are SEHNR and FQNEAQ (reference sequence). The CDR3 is CASIPLQAGAYNEQFF. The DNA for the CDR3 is TGTGCCAGCATTCCCCTCCAGGCGGGAGCCTACAATGAGCAGTTCTTC.

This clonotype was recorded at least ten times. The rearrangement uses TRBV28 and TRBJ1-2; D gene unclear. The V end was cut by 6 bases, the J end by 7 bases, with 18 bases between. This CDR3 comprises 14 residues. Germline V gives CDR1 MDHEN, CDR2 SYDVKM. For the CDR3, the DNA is TGTGCCAGCAGGGAGGGATTTCTCACTGTTGGCTACACCTTC. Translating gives CASREGFLTVGYTF.

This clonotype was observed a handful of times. The CDR3 DNA reads as TGCGCCAGCAGCTTGGAAGGGGGCAGGAGCACCGGGGAGCTGTTTTTT. Translation gives CASSLEGGRSTGELFF. The V and J genes are TRBV5-1 and TRBJ2-2; TRBD1 matches at 7 bases. The trim removed 0 bases at V and 4 bases at J, leaving 6 bases unmatched. Germline V lookup: CDR1 SGHRS, CDR2 YFSETQ. CDR3 length: 16 residues.

CDR3 coding DNA: TGTGCCAGCAGCTTAGGAGGGGTTGAGACCCAGTACTTC. This sequence encodes CASSLGGVETQYF. The chain combines TRBV7-2 with TRBJ2-5; D possibly uses TRBD1 or TRBD2 (5 bases each). This CDR3 has 13 amino acids. The V gene's germline CDR1 is SGHTA and CDR2 FQGNSA. Trimming removed 1 base from V and 5 bases from J, with 8 bases in between. Full variable domain (outside the CDR3, taken from reference TRBV7-2 and TRBJ2-5): GAGVSQSPSNKVTEKGKDVELRCDPISGHTALYWYRQSLGQGLEFLIYFQGNSAPDKSGLPSDRFSAERTGGSVSTLTIQRTQQEDSAVYLCASSLGGVETQYFGPGTRLLVL.

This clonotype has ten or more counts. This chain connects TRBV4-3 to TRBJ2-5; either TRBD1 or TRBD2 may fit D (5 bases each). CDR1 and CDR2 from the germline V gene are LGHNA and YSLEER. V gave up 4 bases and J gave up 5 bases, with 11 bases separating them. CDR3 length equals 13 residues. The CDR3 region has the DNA TGCGCCAGCAGCCCCAACTGGGGGGAGACCCAGTACTTC. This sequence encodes CASSPNWGETQYF.

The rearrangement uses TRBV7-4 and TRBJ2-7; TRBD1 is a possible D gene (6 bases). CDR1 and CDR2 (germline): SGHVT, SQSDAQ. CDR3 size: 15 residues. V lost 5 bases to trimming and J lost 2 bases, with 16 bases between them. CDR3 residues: CASSLFDRMAYEQYF. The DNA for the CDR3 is TGTGCCAGCAGCCTATTTGACAGGATGGCCTACGAGCAGTACTTC. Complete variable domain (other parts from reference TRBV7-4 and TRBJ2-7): GAGVSQSPRYKVAKRGRDVALRCDSISGHVTLYWYRQTLGQGSEVLTYSQSDAQRDKSGRPSGRFSAERPERSVSTLKIQRTEQGDSAVYLCASSLFDRMAYEQYFGPGTRLTVT.

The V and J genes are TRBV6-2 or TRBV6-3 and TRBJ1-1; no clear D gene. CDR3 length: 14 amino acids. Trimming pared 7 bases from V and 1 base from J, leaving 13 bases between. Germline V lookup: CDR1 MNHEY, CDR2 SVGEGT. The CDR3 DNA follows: TGTGCCAGCAACCGAGCCCTAGGGAACACTGAAGCTTTCTTT. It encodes CASNRALGNTEAFF.

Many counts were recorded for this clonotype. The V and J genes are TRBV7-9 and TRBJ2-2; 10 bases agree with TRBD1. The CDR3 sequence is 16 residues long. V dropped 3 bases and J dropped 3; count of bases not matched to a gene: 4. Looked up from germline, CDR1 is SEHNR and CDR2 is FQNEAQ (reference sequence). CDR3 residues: CASSLAGTGDTGELFF. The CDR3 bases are TGTGCCAGCAGCTTGGCCGGGACAGGGGACACCGGGGAGCTGTTTTTT.

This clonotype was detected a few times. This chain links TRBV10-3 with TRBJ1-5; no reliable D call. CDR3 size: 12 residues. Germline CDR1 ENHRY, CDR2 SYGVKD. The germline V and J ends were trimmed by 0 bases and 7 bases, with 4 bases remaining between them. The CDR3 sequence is CAISESKQPQHF. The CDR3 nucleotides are TGTGCCATCAGTGAGTCGAAACAGCCCCAGCATTTT.

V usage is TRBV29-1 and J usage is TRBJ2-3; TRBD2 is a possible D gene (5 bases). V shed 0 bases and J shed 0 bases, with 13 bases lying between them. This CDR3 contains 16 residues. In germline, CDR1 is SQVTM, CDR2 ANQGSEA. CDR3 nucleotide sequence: TGCAGCGTTGAAGATCCCCTAGCTTCTAGCACAGATACGCAGTATTTT. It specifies CSVEDPLASSTDTQYF.

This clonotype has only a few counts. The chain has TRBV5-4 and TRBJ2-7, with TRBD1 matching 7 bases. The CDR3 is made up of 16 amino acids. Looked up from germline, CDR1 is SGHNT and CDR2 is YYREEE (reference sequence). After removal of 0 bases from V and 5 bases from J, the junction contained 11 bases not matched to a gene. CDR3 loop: CASSLASRTGNHEQYF. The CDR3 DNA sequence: TGTGCCAGCAGCTTGGCTTCGCGGACAGGTAACCACGAGCAGTACTTC.

CDR3 residues: CASSLADNQPQHF. The DNA for the CDR3 is TGTGCCAGCAGTTTAGCTGACAATCAGCCCCAGCATTTT. J is TRBJ1-5 and V is TRBV12-3 or TRBV12-4; D uncertain. The CDR3 extends over 13 amino acids. The germline V and J ends were trimmed by 0 bases and 3 bases, with 3 bases remaining between them.

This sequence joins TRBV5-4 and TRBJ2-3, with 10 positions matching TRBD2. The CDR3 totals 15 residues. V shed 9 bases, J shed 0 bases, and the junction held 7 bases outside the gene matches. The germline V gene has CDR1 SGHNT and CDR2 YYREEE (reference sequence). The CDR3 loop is CAIPSGGFSTDTQYF. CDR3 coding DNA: TGTGCCATCCCTAGCGGGGGCTTTAGCACAGATACGCAGTATTTT.